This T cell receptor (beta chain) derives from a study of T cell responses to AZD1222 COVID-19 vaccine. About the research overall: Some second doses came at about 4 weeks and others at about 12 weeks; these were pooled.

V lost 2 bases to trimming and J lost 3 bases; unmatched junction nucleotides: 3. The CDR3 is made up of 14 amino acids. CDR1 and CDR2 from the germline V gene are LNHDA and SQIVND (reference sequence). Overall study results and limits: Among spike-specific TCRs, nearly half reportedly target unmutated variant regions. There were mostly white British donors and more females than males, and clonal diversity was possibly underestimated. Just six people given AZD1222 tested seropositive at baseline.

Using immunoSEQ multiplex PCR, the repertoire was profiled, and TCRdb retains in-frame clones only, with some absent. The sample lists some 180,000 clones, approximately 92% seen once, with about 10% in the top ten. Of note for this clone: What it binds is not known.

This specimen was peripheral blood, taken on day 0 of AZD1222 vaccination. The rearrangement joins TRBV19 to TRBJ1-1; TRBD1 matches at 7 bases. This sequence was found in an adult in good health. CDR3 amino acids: CASSIQGVDTEAFF. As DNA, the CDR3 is TGTGCCAGTAGTATACAGGGGGTGGACACTGAAGCTTTCTTT.